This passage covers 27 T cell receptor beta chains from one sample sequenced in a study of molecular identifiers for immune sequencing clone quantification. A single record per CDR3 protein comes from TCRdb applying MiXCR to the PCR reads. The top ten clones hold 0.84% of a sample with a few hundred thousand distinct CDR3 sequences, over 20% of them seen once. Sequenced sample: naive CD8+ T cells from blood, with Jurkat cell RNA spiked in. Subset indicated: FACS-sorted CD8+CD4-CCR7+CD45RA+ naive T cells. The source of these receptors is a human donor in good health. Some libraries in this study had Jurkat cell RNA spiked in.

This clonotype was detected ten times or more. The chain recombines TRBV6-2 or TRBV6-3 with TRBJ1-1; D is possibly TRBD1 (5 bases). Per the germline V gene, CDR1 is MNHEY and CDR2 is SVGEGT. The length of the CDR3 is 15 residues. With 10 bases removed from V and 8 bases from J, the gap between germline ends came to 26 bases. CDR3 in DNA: TGTGCCACCGACAGAATCTTGAGGGGACCTGCCGAAGCTTTCTTT. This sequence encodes CATDRILRGPAEAFF.

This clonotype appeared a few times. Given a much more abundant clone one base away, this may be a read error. This CDR3 is CASSSTSNEQSF. The CDR3 region has the DNA TGTGCCAGCAGTTCCACTAGCAATGAGCAGTCCTTC. The gene calls are TRBV28 and TRBJ2-1, with D perhaps TRBD2 (6 bases). The CDR3 contains 12 residues. The germline V gene encodes CDR1 MDHEN and CDR2 SYDVKM.

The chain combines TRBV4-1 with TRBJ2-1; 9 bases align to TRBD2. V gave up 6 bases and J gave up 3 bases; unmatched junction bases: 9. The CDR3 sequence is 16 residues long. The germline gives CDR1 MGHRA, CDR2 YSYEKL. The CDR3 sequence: CASRHTGTSNYNEQFF. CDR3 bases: TGCGCCAGCAGGCATACCGGGACTAGCAACTACAATGAGCAGTTCTTC.

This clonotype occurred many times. The CDR3 DNA is TGTGCCAGCAGTTCGGATAAAGGACAGGTGCCGAACACTGAAGCTTTCTTT. This codes for CASSSDKGQVPNTEAFF. The chain carries TRBV12-3 or TRBV12-4 and TRBJ1-1; TRBD1 matches 7 bases. With V trimmed by 4 bases and J by 1 base, 12 bases remained unmatched. The CDR3 has 17 amino acids.

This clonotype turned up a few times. CDR3 DNA: TGTGCCAGCAGTTCTTTGCCTAGTGGTTTTGAAGCTTTCTTT. Translation: CASSSLPSGFEAFF. The chain uses TRBV6-2 or TRBV6-3 and TRBJ1-1; D ambiguous. CDR3 length: 14 residues. V lost 4 bases and J 7 bases, leaving 16 bases between the germline ends. Per the germline V gene, CDR1 is MNHEY and CDR2 is SVGEGT.

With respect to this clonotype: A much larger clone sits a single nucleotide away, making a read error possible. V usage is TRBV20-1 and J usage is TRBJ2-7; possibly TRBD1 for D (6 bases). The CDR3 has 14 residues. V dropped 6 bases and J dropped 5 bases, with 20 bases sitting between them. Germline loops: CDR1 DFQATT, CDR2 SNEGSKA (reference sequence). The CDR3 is CSATPNRVSDEQYF. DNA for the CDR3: TGCAGTGCAACACCTAACAGGGTATCGGACGAGCAGTACTTC.

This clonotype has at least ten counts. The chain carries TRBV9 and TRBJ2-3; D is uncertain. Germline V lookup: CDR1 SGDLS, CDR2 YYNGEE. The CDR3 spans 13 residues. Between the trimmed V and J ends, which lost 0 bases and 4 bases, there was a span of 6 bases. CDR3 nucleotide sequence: TGTGCCAGCAGCGTAGATGTATCAGATACGCAGTATTTT. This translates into CASSVDVSDTQYF.

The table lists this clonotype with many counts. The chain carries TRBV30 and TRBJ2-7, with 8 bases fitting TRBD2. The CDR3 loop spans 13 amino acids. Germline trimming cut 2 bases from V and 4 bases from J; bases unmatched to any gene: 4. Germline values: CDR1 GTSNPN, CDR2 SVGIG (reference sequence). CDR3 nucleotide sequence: TGTGCCTGGAGTCTACTAGCGGAGTACGAGCAGTACTTC. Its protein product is CAWSLLAEYEQYF. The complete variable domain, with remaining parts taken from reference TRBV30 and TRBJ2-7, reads SQTIHQWPATLVQPVGSPLSLECTVEGTSNPNLYWYRQAAGRGLQLLFYSVGIGQISSEVPQNLSASRPQDRQFILSSKKLLLSDSGFYLCAWSLLAEYEQYFGPGTRLTVT.

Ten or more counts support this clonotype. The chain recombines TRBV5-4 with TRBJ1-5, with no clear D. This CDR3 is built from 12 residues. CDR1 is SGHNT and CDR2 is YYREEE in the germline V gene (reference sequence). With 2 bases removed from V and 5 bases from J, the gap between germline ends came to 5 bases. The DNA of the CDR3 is TGTGCCAGCAGCTTTCCGGATCAGCCCCAGCATTTT. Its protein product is CASSFPDQPQHF.

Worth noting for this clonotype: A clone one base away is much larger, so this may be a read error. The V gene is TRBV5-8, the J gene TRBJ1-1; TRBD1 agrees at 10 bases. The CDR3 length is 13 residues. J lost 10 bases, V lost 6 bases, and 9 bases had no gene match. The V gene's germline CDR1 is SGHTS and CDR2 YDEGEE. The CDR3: CASNFGTGDGAFF. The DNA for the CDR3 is TGTGCCAGCAACTTCGGGACAGGGGACGGAGCTTTCTTT.

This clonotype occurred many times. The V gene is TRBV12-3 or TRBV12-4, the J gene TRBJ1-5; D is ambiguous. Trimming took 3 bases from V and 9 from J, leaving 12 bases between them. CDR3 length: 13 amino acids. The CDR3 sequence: CASSFVSNRPQHF. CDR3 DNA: TGTGCCAGCAGTTTTGTATCTAACAGGCCCCAGCATTTT.

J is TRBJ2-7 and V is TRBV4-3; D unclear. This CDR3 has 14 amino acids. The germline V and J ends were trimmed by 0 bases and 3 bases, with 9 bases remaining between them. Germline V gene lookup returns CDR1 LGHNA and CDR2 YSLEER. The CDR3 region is CASSQDVSRYEQYF. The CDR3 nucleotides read TGCGCCAGCAGCCAAGATGTATCACGCTACGAGCAGTACTTC.

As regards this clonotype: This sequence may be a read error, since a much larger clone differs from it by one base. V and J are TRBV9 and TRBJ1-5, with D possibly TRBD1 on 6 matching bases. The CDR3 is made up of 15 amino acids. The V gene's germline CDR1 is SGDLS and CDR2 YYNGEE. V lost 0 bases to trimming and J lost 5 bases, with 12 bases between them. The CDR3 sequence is CASSVGWGADQPQHF. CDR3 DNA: TGTGCCAGCAGCGTAGGTTGGGGGGCGGATCAGCCCCAGCATTTT.

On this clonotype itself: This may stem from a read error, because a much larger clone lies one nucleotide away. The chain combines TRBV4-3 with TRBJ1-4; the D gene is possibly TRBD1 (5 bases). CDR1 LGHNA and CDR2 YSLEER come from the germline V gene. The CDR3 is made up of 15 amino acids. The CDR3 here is CASSRTGTLFERLFF. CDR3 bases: TGCGCCAGCAGCCGCACCGGGACTCTATTCGAAAGACTGTTTTTT.

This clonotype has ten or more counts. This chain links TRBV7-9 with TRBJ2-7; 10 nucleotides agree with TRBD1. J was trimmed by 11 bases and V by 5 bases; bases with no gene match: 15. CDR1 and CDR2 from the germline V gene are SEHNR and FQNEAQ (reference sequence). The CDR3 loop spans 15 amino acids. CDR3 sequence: CASSETGQGYPQEYF. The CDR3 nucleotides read TGTGCCAGCAGCGAGACGGGACAGGGGTATCCCCAGGAGTACTTC.

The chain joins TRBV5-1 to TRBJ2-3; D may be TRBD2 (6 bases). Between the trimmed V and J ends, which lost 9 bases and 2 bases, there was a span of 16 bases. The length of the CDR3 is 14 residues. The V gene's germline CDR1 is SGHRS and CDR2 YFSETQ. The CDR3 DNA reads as TGCGCCAACATGGGGGAGGAGGTCACAGATACGCAGTATTTT. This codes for CANMGEEVTDTQYF.

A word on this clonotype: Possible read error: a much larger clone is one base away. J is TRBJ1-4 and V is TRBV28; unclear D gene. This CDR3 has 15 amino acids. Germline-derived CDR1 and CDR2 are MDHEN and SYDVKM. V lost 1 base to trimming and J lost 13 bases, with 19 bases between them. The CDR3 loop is CASSLSFMGSGRLFF. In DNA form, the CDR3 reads TGTGCCAGCAGTTTATCTTTCATGGGGTCGGGAAGACTGTTTTTT.

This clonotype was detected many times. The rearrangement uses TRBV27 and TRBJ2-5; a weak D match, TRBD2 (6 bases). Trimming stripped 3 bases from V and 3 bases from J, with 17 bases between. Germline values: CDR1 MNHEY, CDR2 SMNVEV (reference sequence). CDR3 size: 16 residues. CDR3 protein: CASSFIQGGREETQYF. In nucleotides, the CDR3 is TGTGCCAGCAGTTTTATCCAGGGAGGAAGGGAAGAGACCCAGTACTTC.

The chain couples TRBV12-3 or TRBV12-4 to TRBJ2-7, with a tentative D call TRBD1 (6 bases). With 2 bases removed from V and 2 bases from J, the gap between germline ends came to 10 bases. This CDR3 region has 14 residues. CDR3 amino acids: CASSLQGSPYEQYF. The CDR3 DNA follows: TGTGCCAGCAGTTTACAGGGGTCCCCCTACGAGCAGTACTTC.

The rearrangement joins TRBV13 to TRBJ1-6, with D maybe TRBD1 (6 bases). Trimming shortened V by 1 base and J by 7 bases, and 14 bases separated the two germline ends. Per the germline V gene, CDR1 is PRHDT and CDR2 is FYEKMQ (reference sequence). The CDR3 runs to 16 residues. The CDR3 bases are TGTGCCAGCAGCTTAGAGGGGGTCGGCCTCAATTCACCCCTCCACTTT. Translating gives CASSLEGVGLNSPLHF.

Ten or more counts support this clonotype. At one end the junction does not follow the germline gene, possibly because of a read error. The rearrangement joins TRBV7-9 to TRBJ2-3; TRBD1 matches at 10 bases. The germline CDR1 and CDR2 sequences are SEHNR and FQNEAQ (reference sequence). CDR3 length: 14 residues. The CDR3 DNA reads TGCGCCAGCAGCACGGGACAGGGGTCTGATACGCAGTATTTT. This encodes CASSTGQGSDTQYF. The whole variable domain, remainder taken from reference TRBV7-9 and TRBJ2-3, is DTGVSQNPRHKITKRGQNVTFRCDPISEHNRLYWYRQTLGQGPEFLTYFQNEAQLEKSRLLSDRFSAERPKGSFSTLEIQRTEQGDSAMYLCASSTGQGSDTQYFGPGTRLTVL.

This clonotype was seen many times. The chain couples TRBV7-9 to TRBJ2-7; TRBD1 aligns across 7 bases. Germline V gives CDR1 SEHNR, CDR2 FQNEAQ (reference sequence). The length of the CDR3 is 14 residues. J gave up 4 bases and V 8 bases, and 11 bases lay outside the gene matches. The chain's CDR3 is CASALTGTEYEQYF. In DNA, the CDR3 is TGTGCCAGCGCACTTACCGGGACAGAGTACGAGCAGTACTTC.

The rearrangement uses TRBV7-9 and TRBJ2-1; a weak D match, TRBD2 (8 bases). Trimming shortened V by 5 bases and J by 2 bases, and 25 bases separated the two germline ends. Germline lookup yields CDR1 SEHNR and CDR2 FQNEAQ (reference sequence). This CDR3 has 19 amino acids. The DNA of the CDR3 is TGTGCCAGCAGCCTTAGCGGGGACAGCTTAGTGTACCCCTACAATGAGCAGTTCTTC. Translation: CASSLSGDSLVYPYNEQFF.

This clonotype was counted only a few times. This chain's CDR3 is CAWIRDMNTEAFF. In DNA, the CDR3 is TGTGCCTGGATACGAGATATGAACACTGAAGCTTTCTTT. This sequence joins TRBV30 and TRBJ1-1; D is ambiguous. The CDR3 is 13 residues long. Germline V gene data show CDR1 as GTSNPN and CDR2 as SVGIG (reference sequence). V lost 4 bases to trimming and J lost 0 bases, with 9 bases between them. The entire variable domain, with the rest obtained from reference TRBV30 and TRBJ1-1, is as follows: SQTIHQWPATLVQPVGSPLSLECTVEGTSNPNLYWYRQAAGRGLQLLFYSVGIGQISSEVPQNLSASRPQDRQFILSSKKLLLSDSGFYLCAWIRDMNTEAFFGQGTRLTVV.

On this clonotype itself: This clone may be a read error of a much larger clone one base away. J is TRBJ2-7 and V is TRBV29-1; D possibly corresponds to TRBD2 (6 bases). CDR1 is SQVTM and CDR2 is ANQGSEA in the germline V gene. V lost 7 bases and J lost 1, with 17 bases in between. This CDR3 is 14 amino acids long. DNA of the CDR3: TGCAGCGCTTTCGACCCGAGCGGGTCCTACGAGCAGTACTTC. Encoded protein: CSAFDPSGSYEQYF.

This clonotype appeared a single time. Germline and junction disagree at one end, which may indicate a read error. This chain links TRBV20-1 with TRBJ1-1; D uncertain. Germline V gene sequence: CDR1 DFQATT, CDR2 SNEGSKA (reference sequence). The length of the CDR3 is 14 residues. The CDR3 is CGARISGTNTEAFF. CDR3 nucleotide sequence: TGCGGTGCTAGAATTTCAGGTACTAACACTGAAGCTTTCTTT.

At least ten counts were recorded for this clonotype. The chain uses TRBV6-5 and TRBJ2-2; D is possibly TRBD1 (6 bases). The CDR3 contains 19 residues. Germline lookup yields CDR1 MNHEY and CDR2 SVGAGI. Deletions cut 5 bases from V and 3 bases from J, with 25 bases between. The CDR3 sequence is CASSQRRTAYLGDTGELFF. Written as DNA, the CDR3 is TGTGCCAGCAGTCAACGTCGGACAGCCTACCTCGGGGACACCGGGGAGCTGTTTTTT.